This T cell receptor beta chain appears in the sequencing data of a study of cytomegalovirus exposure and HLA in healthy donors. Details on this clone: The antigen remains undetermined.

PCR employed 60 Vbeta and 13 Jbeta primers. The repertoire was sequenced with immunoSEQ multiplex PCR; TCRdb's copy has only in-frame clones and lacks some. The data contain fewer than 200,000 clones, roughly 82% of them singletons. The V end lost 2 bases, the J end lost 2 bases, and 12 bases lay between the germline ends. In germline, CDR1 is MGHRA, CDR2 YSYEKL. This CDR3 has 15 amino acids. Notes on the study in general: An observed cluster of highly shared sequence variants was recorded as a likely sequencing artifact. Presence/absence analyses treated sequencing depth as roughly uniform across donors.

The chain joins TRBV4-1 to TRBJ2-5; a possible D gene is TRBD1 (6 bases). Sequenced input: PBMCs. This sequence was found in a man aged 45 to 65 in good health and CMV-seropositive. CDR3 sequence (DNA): TGCGCCAGCAGCCAATCCTCTGGACAGCAAGAGACCCAGTACTTC. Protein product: CASSQSSGQQETQYF.